This TCR beta chain derives from a study of vaccination and CD4 T cells after COVID-19. Study conclusions and caveats: The study found median SARS-CoV-2-reactive clonotypes rising from 21 to 38, not significantly.

On this clonotype itself: The antigen is undetermined.

The CDR3 contains 14 residues. Germline CDR1 reads SGHKS; CDR2 reads YYEKEE (reference sequence). V lost 4 bases and J lost 0, with 11 bases in between. Regarding time point: late sampling 161 to 241 days after vaccination in a few convalescent patients. Treatment given: approximately 10-day PBMC culture with coronavirus spike peptide pools or control peptides (ViraFEST assay). TCR sequencing followed the expansion of antigen-specific T cells with peptide pools in ViraFEST. There were positive PCR dates ranging from March to December 2020, all predating US Alpha, Beta and Delta variants. The authors isolated CD4+ T cells by negative selection after about 10 days of culture. Cultured CD4+ T cells had their DNA profiled by the Oncomine TCR Beta short-read assay. TCRdb re-called the PCR reads through MiXCR, storing one row per CDR3 protein. Of 25,000 to 30,000 distinct CDR3 sequences listed, roughly 34% are singletons.

The starting material was CD4+ T cells from blood, cultured in vitro, obtained about 7 months after SARS-CoV-2 vaccination. The clonotype was recovered from a human donor who had recovered from COVID-19. The chain combines TRBV5-5 with TRBJ2-7; tentatively, D is TRBD2 (6 bases). The CDR3 protein is CASSTDYFSYEQYF. The DNA of the CDR3 is TGTGCCAGCAGCACGGACTATTTCTCCTACGAGCAGTACTTC.